This TCR beta chain was observed in a study of blood T cell repertoires in COVID-19. Method: immunoSEQ multiplex PCR; TCRdb's copy keeps in-frame clones and lacks some. The table has approximately 170,000 clones, 88% seen once. The CDR3 consists of 14 residues. V lost 6 bases and J lost 1, with 13 bases in between. Germline V gene lookup returns CDR1 MNHEY and CDR2 SMNVEV (reference sequence). This clone was seen many times. The sequence was collected from a man aged 50-59 years who had recovered from COVID-19. J is TRBJ2-7 and V is TRBV27; D perhaps matches TRBD1 (8 bases). Material for sequencing was peripheral blood. The CDR3 reads CASRDREGSYEQYF. In nucleotides, the CDR3 is TGTGCCAGCAGGGACAGGGAGGGATCCTACGAGCAGTACTTC.